The 30 T cell receptor beta chains listed next were all sequenced from one sample in a study of T cells in Graves' hyperthyroidism and ophthalmopathy. Researchers amplified the TCR beta CDR3 regions from RNA transcripts. First-round RT-PCR of the TCR CDR3 relied on the HTBI primer set. TCRdb called the multiplex PCR reads again in MiXCR, with one record for every CDR3 protein. In the table there are about 740,000 distinct CDR3 sequences, 12% to 15% of which are singletons. Sequenced material: blood. The source is a woman aged 18-29 years with Graves' hyperthyroidism.

The CDR3 sequence: CASSVGQPSSGNTIYF. CDR3 bases: TGTGCCAGCAGCGTAGGGCAACCGAGCTCTGGAAACACCATATATTTT. The chain combines TRBV9 with TRBJ1-3; D ambiguous. Germline values: CDR1 SGDLS, CDR2 YYNGEE. Between the trimmed V and J ends, which lost 0 bases and 0 bases, there was a span of 10 bases. This CDR3 has 16 amino acids.

This clonotype was seen many times. V is TRBV3-1 and J is TRBJ2-1, with 7 bases that match TRBD1. The trim removed 0 bases at V and 9 bases at J, leaving 11 bases unmatched. CDR3 length equals 16 residues. Germline V lookup: CDR1 LGHDT, CDR2 YNNKEL (reference sequence). CDR3 residues: CASSQDPPTGVGEQFF. In nucleotides, the CDR3 is TGTGCCAGCAGCCAAGATCCCCCAACAGGGGTTGGTGAGCAGTTCTTC.

The genes are TRBV6-2 or TRBV6-3 and TRBJ2-7; 12 bases line up with TRBD2. J was trimmed by 6 bases and V by 8 bases; bases with no gene match: 8. The CDR3 runs to 14 residues. CDR1 MNHEY and CDR2 SVGEGT come from the germline V gene. The CDR3 DNA sequence: TGTGCCAGCGGGGTGGGACTAGCGGGCGGCGAGCAGTACTTC. Translated, it gives CASGVGLAGGEQYF.

In its sample, this clonotype was seen a few times. The chain joins TRBV7-8 to TRBJ2-2; TRBD2 is a possible D gene (6 bases). Trimming removed 1 base from V and 5 bases from J, with 11 bases in between. There are 15 residues in the CDR3. Germline loops: CDR1 SGHVS, CDR2 FQNEAQ. The CDR3 region has the DNA TGTGCCAGCAGCTTAGTGGGGACTCAGACCGGGGAGCTGTTTTTT. Translated, it gives CASSLVGTQTGELFF.

In this sample, this clonotype turned up many times. This chain uses TRBV20-1 with TRBJ2-7; 7 bases fit TRBD1. Germline V gene lookup returns CDR1 DFQATT and CDR2 SNEGSKA (reference sequence). V gave up 3 bases and J gave up 4 bases; unmatched junction bases: 0. The CDR3 contains 11 residues. This CDR3 reads CSARTGYEQYF. The CDR3 DNA is TGCAGTGCTAGGACAGGGTACGAGCAGTACTTC.

This clonotype was seen at least ten times. The rearrangement links TRBV30 to TRBJ2-3, with 8 bases identical to TRBD1. Germline V gene lookup returns CDR1 GTSNPN and CDR2 SVGIG (reference sequence). V was pared by 0 bases and J by 2 bases, with 7 bases of the junction left unmatched. The CDR3 has 16 residues. In DNA, the CDR3 is TGTGCCTGGAGTGTATCCGGCAGGGGGCACACAGATACGCAGTATTTT. Translating gives CAWSVSGRGHTDTQYF. The complete variable domain, with remaining parts taken from reference TRBV30 and TRBJ2-3, reads SQTIHQWPATLVQPVGSPLSLECTVEGTSNPNLYWYRQAAGRGLQLLFYSVGIGQISSEVPQNLSASRPQDRQFILSSKKLLLSDSGFYLCAWSVSGRGHTDTQYFGPGTRLTVL.

This clonotype was counted many times. The rearrangement joins TRBV12-3 or TRBV12-4 to TRBJ1-2; 7 bases line up with TRBD1. V lost 5 bases and J lost 1; bases outside the gene matches: 10. This CDR3 contains 16 residues. The CDR3 spells CASSPRDSAGNYGYTF. For the CDR3, the DNA is TGTGCCAGCAGTCCCCGGGACAGCGCCGGTAACTATGGCTACACCTTC.

Ten or more counts support this clonotype. The V and J genes are TRBV28 and TRBJ2-7, with a possible D match to TRBD2 (5 bases). CDR1 and CDR2 from the germline V gene are MDHEN and SYDVKM. This CDR3 region has 16 residues. V lost 2 bases, J lost 3 bases, and 17 bases lay in between. In DNA form, the CDR3 reads TGTGCCAGCAGTTTAAGTTTCCGGGGAGCCCTCTACGAGCAGTACTTC. Translation gives CASSLSFRGALYEQYF.

The V call is TRBV7-9, the J call TRBJ2-7; D gene unclear. CDR1 and CDR2 from the germline V gene are SEHNR and FQNEAQ (reference sequence). The CDR3 is made up of 13 amino acids. Between the trimmed V and J ends, which lost 4 bases and 5 bases, there was a span of 12 bases. The CDR3 DNA reads TGTGCCAGCAGCTCACGCGTGGGCGACGAGCAGTACTTC. Protein: CASSSRVGDEQYF. Full variable domain (outside the CDR3, taken from reference TRBV7-9 and TRBJ2-7): DTGVSQNPRHKITKRGQNVTFRCDPISEHNRLYWYRQTLGQGPEFLTYFQNEAQLEKSRLLSDRFSAERPKGSFSTLEIQRTEQGDSAMYLCASSSRVGDEQYFGPGTRLTVT.

This clonotype was found many times. The V call is TRBV7-9, the J call TRBJ2-7; D might be TRBD2 (6 bases). Germline CDR1 is SEHNR and CDR2 is FQNEAQ (reference sequence). The V and J ends lost 2 bases and 2 bases respectively, with 10 bases between them. The length of the CDR3 is 14 residues. The CDR3 DNA follows: TGTGCCAGCAGCTTAAGGCGGGGAACCTACGAGCAGTACTTC. Translation: CASSLRRGTYEQYF.

This clonotype was detected ten times or more. V is TRBV7-9 and J is TRBJ2-1; D gene ambiguous. The CDR3 has 13 residues. Looked up from germline, CDR1 is SEHNR and CDR2 is FQNEAQ (reference sequence). V was cut by 1 base and J by 9 bases, with 10 bases left in between. CDR3 bases: TGTGCCAGCAGCTTAGTCCAGCTCGGTGAGCAGTTCTTC. This encodes CASSLVQLGEQFF.

The sample holds many counts of this clonotype. The V call is TRBV7-2, the J call TRBJ2-7; tentatively, D is TRBD2 (6 bases). Trimming removed 3 bases at V and 2 bases at J, with 17 bases between. The length of the CDR3 is 16 residues. The V gene's germline CDR1 is SGHTA and CDR2 FQGNSA. CDR3 DNA sequence: TGTGCCAGCAGCTTTTCAGGAGGGCCCGTCGCCTACGAGCAGTACTTC. Amino acids: CASSFSGGPVAYEQYF.

This clonotype showed up many times. The gene calls are TRBV6-1 and TRBJ1-2; 7 nucleotides line up with TRBD1. The CDR3 contains 15 residues. V lost 5 bases and J lost 8; bases outside the gene matches: 14. Germline V gene lookup returns CDR1 MNHNS and CDR2 SASEGT. The CDR3 is CASSTSRQGPSGYTF. The CDR3 nucleotides are TGTGCCAGCAGTACGTCACGACAGGGACCTTCCGGCTACACCTTC.

This rearrangement joins TRBV6-5 to TRBJ2-6; weak D call: TRBD2 (5 bases). The CDR3 consists of 18 residues. Trimming took 0 bases from V and 0 from J, leaving 12 bases between them. CDR1 MNHEY and CDR2 SVGAGI come from the germline V gene. CDR3 sequence: CASSYSSLASSGANVLTF. The CDR3 DNA sequence: TGTGCCAGCAGTTACTCGAGTCTAGCCAGCTCTGGGGCCAACGTCCTGACTTTC.

This clonotype was seen repeatedly, ten times or more. The chain joins TRBV28 to TRBJ1-5; perhaps TRBD1 as D (5 bases). CDR3 length: 13 amino acids. V was trimmed by 7 bases and J by 6 bases, leaving 13 bases between them. The germline V gene encodes CDR1 MDHEN and CDR2 SYDVKM. The CDR3 DNA reads TGTGCCAGCAATAGGGGTCCGAGTCAGCCCCAGCATTTT. Translating gives CASNRGPSQPQHF.

This clonotype has just a few counts. V is TRBV7-2 and J is TRBJ1-4, with D maybe TRBD1 (6 bases). Germline V lookup: CDR1 SGHTA, CDR2 FQGNSA. V lost 4 bases, J lost 4 bases, and 13 bases lay in between. This CDR3 is built from 15 residues. The CDR3 nucleotides are TGTGCCAGCAGCTCTGACAGGCGAGATAATGAAAAACTGTTTTTT. Its protein is CASSSDRRDNEKLFF. The variable domain in full, with the rest retrieved from reference TRBV7-2 and TRBJ1-4, is GAGVSQSPSNKVTEKGKDVELRCDPISGHTALYWYRQSLGQGLEFLIYFQGNSAPDKSGLPSDRFSAERTGGSVSTLTIQRTQQEDSAVYLCASSSDRRDNEKLFFGSGTQLSVL.

In its sample, this clonotype was seen a few times. V is TRBV10-3 and J is TRBJ2-3; TRBD2 agrees at 16 bases. The CDR3 has 19 residues. V lost 6 bases to trimming and J lost 1 base; unmatched junction nucleotides: 10. Germline loops: CDR1 ENHRY, CDR2 SYGVKD. CDR3 residues: CAISSPGLAGGNGTDTQYF. CDR3 bases: TGTGCCATCAGCTCACCGGGACTAGCGGGAGGGAATGGCACAGATACGCAGTATTTT.

This clonotype was found many times. The chain combines TRBV12-3 or TRBV12-4 with TRBJ2-7; D ambiguous. Trimming took off 6 bases at V and 3 bases at J, with 6 bases between the two ends. The CDR3 spans 11 residues. The CDR3 DNA is TGTGCCAGCAGCTTTTACTACGAGCAGTACTTC. This translates into CASSFYYEQYF.

The chain combines TRBV2 with TRBJ1-2, with D possibly TRBD1 on 6 matching bases. The CDR3 is made up of 15 amino acids. V was shortened by 4 bases and J by 4 bases, with 16 bases between the two germline ends. The V gene's germline CDR1 is SNHLY and CDR2 FYNNEI. The DNA of the CDR3 is TGTGCCAGCAGTGGGCAGGGGAATGCTGGCTATGGCTACACCTTC. Protein product: CASSGQGNAGYGYTF.

This clonotype was recorded at least ten times. The rearrangement joins TRBV20-1 to TRBJ1-2; unclear D gene. CDR1 is DFQATT, CDR2 SNEGSKA, per germline (reference sequence). The CDR3 loop spans 11 amino acids. With 3 bases removed from V and 4 bases from J, the gap between germline ends came to 6 bases. This CDR3 reads CSARNSYGYTF. Written as DNA, the CDR3 is TGCAGTGCTAGGAACAGCTATGGCTACACCTTC.

This clonotype was picked up many times. The chain employs TRBV30 and TRBJ1-5, with 9 bases aligning to TRBD1. V lost 1 base, J lost 5 bases, and 6 bases stayed unmatched. Germline values: CDR1 GTSNPN, CDR2 SVGIG (reference sequence). The CDR3 sequence is 15 residues long. The chain's CDR3 is CAWSGGTGWDQPQHF. The DNA for the CDR3 is TGTGCCTGGAGTGGCGGGACAGGGTGGGATCAGCCCCAGCATTTT.

V gene TRBV20-1 combines with J gene TRBJ1-5; 7 bases match TRBD1. The CDR3 is made up of 14 amino acids. J gave up 4 bases and V 4 bases, and 7 bases lay outside the gene matches. Germline CDR1 is DFQATT and CDR2 is SNEGSKA (reference sequence). The DNA of the CDR3 is TGCAGTGCTAAGGGGACAGATGAGAATCAGCCCCAGCATTTT. Translated: CSAKGTDENQPQHF.

There are many counts of this clonotype. The gene calls are TRBV6-1 and TRBJ1-3; TRBD1 matches at 9 bases. Trimming at V came to 5 bases and at J to 2 bases, leaving 4 bases not matched to a gene. The CDR3 covers 15 residues. Germline V lookup: CDR1 MNHNS, CDR2 SASEGT. Written as DNA, the CDR3 is TGTGCCAGCAGTCCCAACAGGGGGCCTGGAAACACCATATATTTT. As protein: CASSPNRGPGNTIYF.

This sequence joins TRBV28 and TRBJ1-4, with TRBD1 identical over 8 bases. Germline CDR1 is MDHEN and CDR2 is SYDVKM. This CDR3 comprises 15 residues. J was trimmed by 7 bases and V by 4 bases; bases with no gene match: 8. CDR3 DNA sequence: TGTGCCAGCAGTTCAGTCGGGACAGGTAGTGAAAAACTGTTTTTT. This translates into CASSSVGTGSEKLFF.

The chain has TRBV6-1 and TRBJ2-5, with D perhaps TRBD1 (6 bases). The germline CDR1 and CDR2 sequences are MNHNS and SASEGT. Between the trimmed V and J ends, which lost 5 bases and 1 base, there was a span of 11 bases. The CDR3 totals 14 residues. CDR3 region: CASSSGVGQETQYF. The DNA for the CDR3 is TGTGCCAGCAGTTCAGGGGTTGGCCAAGAGACCCAGTACTTC.

This clonotype came up many times. This chain links TRBV28 with TRBJ1-1; perhaps TRBD1 as D (5 bases). The CDR3 has 14 amino acids. The germline V gene encodes CDR1 MDHEN and CDR2 SYDVKM. V lost 6 bases, J lost 3 bases, and 14 bases lay in between. In DNA, the CDR3 is TGTGCCAGCAGGATTGGACACGGGCACACTGAAGCTTTCTTT. This translates into CASRIGHGHTEAFF.

In its sample, this clonotype was seen many times. The rearrangement links TRBV28 to TRBJ1-1; D gene unclear. Germline V CDR1 and CDR2: MDHEN, SYDVKM. The ends were cut back, 10 bases at V and 0 bases at J, with 9 bases in the middle. There are 12 residues in the CDR3. CDR3 in amino acids: CATKELNTEAFF. The DNA for the CDR3 is TGTGCCACCAAGGAGCTGAACACTGAAGCTTTCTTT.

This clonotype was counted at least ten times. CDR3 coding DNA: TGTGCCAGCAGCTTATCGGGCCATCGCGAAGAGCAGTACTTC. Protein: CASSLSGHREEQYF. The chain recombines TRBV7-9 with TRBJ2-7; D unclear. The CDR3 spans 14 residues. Trimming shortened V by 2 bases and J by 7 bases, and 15 bases separated the two germline ends. Germline V gene data show CDR1 as SEHNR and CDR2 as FQNEAQ (reference sequence). Filled out from reference TRBV7-9 and TRBJ2-7, the complete variable domain reads DTGVSQNPRHKITKRGQNVTFRCDPISEHNRLYWYRQTLGQGPEFLTYFQNEAQLEKSRLLSDRFSAERPKGSFSTLEIQRTEQGDSAMYLCASSLSGHREEQYFGPGTRLTVT.

This chain connects TRBV3-1 to TRBJ1-1; D is unresolved. CDR1 and CDR2 (germline): LGHDT, YNNKEL (reference sequence). The CDR3 has 13 residues. V shed 5 bases and J shed 6 bases, with 13 bases lying between them. Written as DNA, the CDR3 is TGTGCCAGCAGCAGTAGAATGGTCTCTGAAGCTTTCTTT. Encoded protein: CASSSRMVSEAFF. Complete variable domain (other parts from reference TRBV3-1 and TRBJ1-1): DTAVSQTPKYLVTQMGNDKSIKCEQNLGHDTMYWYKQDSKKFLKIMFSYNNKELIINETVPNRFSPKSPDKAHLNLHINSLELGDSAVYFCASSSRMVSEAFFGQGTRLTVV.

This clonotype was observed at least ten times. The chain combines TRBV20-1 with TRBJ2-7; unclear D gene. The V gene's germline CDR1 is DFQATT and CDR2 SNEGSKA (reference sequence). CDR3 length: 15 residues. V lost 3 bases, J lost 6 bases, and 21 bases lay in between. Here the CDR3 reads CSASGYRIGLGEQYF. The DNA for the CDR3 is TGCAGTGCTAGTGGATATCGAATCGGGCTGGGCGAGCAGTACTTC.